The 14 T cell receptor beta chains presented below share a single source sample, sequenced in a study of blood T cell repertoires in COVID-19. Repertoires were generated with immunoSEQ multiplex PCR, while TCRdb's copy carries only in-frame clones and drops some. The table lists some 150,000 clones, about 80% of them singletons, with just over 6% in the top ten. The sample consisted of PBMCs or T cells enriched from blood (not recorded which). The source is a woman in her forties or fifties who had recovered from COVID-19.

This rearrangement joins TRBV6-5 to TRBJ1-1; D is unclear. Germline CDR1 MNHEY, CDR2 SVGAGI. The CDR3 extends over 16 amino acids. Trimming took 0 bases from V and 1 from J, leaving 12 bases between them. CDR3 nucleotides: TGTGCCAGCAGTTACTCGCTGGTTGTGAGGAACACTGAAGCTTTCTTT. Its translation: CASSYSLVVRNTEAFF.

Only a few counts were recorded for this clone. The chain carries TRBV28 and TRBJ2-2, with 7 bases identical to TRBD2. The J segment lost 3 bases and the V segment lost 6 bases, leaving 7 bases of the junction unmatched. From germline, CDR1 is MDHEN and CDR2 SYDVKM. The CDR3 contains 15 residues. The CDR3 protein is CASSLRGTHTGELFF. As DNA, the CDR3 is TGTGCCAGCAGCCTGCGGGGGACCCACACCGGGGAGCTGTTTTTT.

The chain links TRBV5-6 to TRBJ1-2; no firm D call. Trimming shortened V by 4 bases and J by 8 bases, and 12 bases separated the two germline ends. The germline CDR1 and CDR2 sequences are SGHDT and YYEEEE. The CDR3 runs to 12 residues. The DNA of the CDR3 is TGTGCCAGCAGCGCGGCCGGGGAAGGCTACACCTTC. Its protein product is CASSAAGEGYTF.

This clone was observed at least ten times. The chain links TRBV3-1 (or the pseudogene TRBV3-2) to TRBJ1-1, with 8 bases fitting TRBD1. CDR1 and CDR2 (germline): LGHDT, YNNKEL (reference sequence). This CDR3 is built from 14 residues. The junction had 5 bases not matched to a gene; V was cut back by 3 bases and J by 5 bases. The CDR3 loop is CASSHMTGETEAFF. CDR3 DNA sequence: TGTGCCAGCAGCCATATGACAGGGGAAACTGAAGCTTTCTTT.

This clone is large. This rearrangement joins TRBV28 to TRBJ2-1, with 8 bases fitting TRBD2. Trimming took 3 bases from V and 4 from J; bases not matched to a gene: 5. This CDR3 is 15 amino acids long. From germline, CDR1 is MDHEN and CDR2 SYDVKM. The CDR3 bases are TGTGCCAGCAGTTTGGTGGCGGGGGGTTACAATGAGCAGTTCTTC. Amino acids: CASSLVAGGYNEQFF. Supplemented by reference TRBV28 and TRBJ2-1, the full variable domain reads DVKVTQSSRYLVKRTGEKVFLECVQDMDHENMFWYRQDPGLGLRLIYFSYDVKMKEKGDIPEGYSVSREKKERFSLILESASTNQTSMYLCASSLVAGGYNEQFFGPGTRLTVL.

The chain employs TRBV19 and TRBJ1-5; 7 nucleotides match TRBD1. J gave up 0 bases and V 7 bases, and 9 bases lay outside the gene matches. The germline CDR1 and CDR2 sequences are LNHDA and SQIVND (reference sequence). This CDR3 region has 16 residues. The CDR3 sequence: CASTPDRVYSNQPQHF. DNA for the CDR3: TGTGCCAGTACCCCAGACAGGGTTTATAGCAATCAGCCCCAGCATTTT.

The V gene is TRBV12-5, the J gene TRBJ2-2; a weak D match, TRBD1 (6 bases). Germline V gives CDR1 LGHNT, CDR2 FRNRAP. The CDR3 spans 13 residues. Trimming took 3 bases from V and 6 from J, leaving 8 bases between them. CDR3 in amino acids: CASGFGGSGELFF. The CDR3 coding sequence is TGTGCTAGTGGTTTTGGGGGCTCCGGGGAGCTGTTTTTT.

This clone came up once. This chain links TRBV19 with TRBJ1-1; TRBD1 might be the D (6 bases). The CDR3 is 14 residues long. The V and J ends lost 3 bases and 2 bases respectively, with 10 bases between them. Looked up from germline, CDR1 is LNHDA and CDR2 is SQIVND (reference sequence). CDR3 coding DNA: TGTGCCAGTAGTATCCCAGGGGACAACACTGAAGCTTTCTTT. It yields the protein CASSIPGDNTEAFF.

The chain employs TRBV14 and TRBJ1-2, with 10 bases matching TRBD1. Trimming at V came to 0 bases and at J to 8 bases, leaving 9 bases not matched to a gene. The CDR3 is 16 residues long. CDR1 is SGHDN and CDR2 is FVKESK in the germline V gene. The CDR3 DNA follows: TGTGCCAGCAGCCAAGACGGCCCGGGACAGGGGAACGGCTACACCTTC. It specifies CASSQDGPGQGNGYTF.

This chain links TRBV30 with TRBJ1-1; D is possibly TRBD1 (5 bases). Per the germline V gene, CDR1 is GTSNPN and CDR2 is SVGIG (reference sequence). V was shortened by 0 bases and J by 0 bases, with 11 bases between the two germline ends. The CDR3 is 15 residues long. The CDR3 reads CAWSVAGLLNTEAFF. In nucleotides, the CDR3 is TGTGCCTGGAGTGTGGCAGGGCTTTTGAACACTGAAGCTTTCTTT.

CDR3 amino acids: CASSLQGQGNSPLHF. The CDR3 nucleotides are TGCGCCAGCAGCCTACAGGGACAGGGGAATTCACCCCTCCACTTT. The chain couples TRBV5-1 to TRBJ1-6; 10 bases map to TRBD1. The germline V gene encodes CDR1 SGHRS and CDR2 YFSETQ. This CDR3 is built from 15 residues. Germline trimming cut 4 bases from V and 7 bases from J; bases unmatched to any gene: 5. The whole variable domain, remainder taken from reference TRBV5-1 and TRBJ1-6, is KAGVTQTPRYLIKTRGQQVTLSCSPISGHRSVSWYQQTPGQGLQFLFEYFSETQRNKGNFPGRFSGRQFSNSRSEMNVSTLELGDSALYLCASSLQGQGNSPLHFGNGTRLTVT.

The chain combines TRBV24-1 with TRBJ1-3; D not certain. V dropped 1 base and J dropped 0 bases, with 15 bases sitting between them. The germline CDR1 and CDR2 sequences are KGHDR and SFDVKD. The CDR3 is made up of 18 amino acids. CDR3 amino acids: CATSDFPFEDFSGNTIYF. CDR3 sequence (DNA): TGTGCCACCAGTGATTTCCCCTTTGAGGATTTCTCTGGAAACACCATATATTTT.

The chain carries TRBV6-5 and TRBJ1-1, with TRBD1 as a possible D gene (6 bases). Deletions cut 2 bases from V and 3 bases from J, with 10 bases between. The CDR3 loop spans 14 amino acids. In germline, CDR1 is MNHEY, CDR2 SVGAGI. The CDR3 DNA is TGTGCCAGCAGTTACATAGGGGGTGACACTGAAGCTTTCTTT. Translating gives CASSYIGGDTEAFF.

The genes are TRBV3-1 (or the pseudogene TRBV3-2) and TRBJ1-5; D unclear. Germline lookup yields CDR1 LGHDT and CDR2 YNNKEL (reference sequence). The CDR3 loop spans 13 amino acids. V shed 3 bases and J shed 0 bases, with 3 bases lying between them. The CDR3 region has the DNA TGTGCCAGCAGCCAGTATAGCAATCAGCCCCAGCATTTT. This encodes CASSQYSNQPQHF.